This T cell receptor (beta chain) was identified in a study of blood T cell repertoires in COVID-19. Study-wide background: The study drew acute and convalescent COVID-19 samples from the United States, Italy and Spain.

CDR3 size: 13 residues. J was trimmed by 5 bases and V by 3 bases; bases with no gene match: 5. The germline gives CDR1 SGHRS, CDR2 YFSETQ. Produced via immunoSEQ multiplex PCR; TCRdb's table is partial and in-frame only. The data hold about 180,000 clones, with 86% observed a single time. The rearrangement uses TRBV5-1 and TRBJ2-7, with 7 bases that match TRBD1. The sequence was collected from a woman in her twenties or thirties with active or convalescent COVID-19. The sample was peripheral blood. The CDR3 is CASSYRTGDEQYF. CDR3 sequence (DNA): TGCGCCAGCAGCTACCGGACAGGCGACGAGCAGTACTTC.